The 21 T cell receptor beta chains below were found in one sample sequenced in a study of blood T cell repertoires in COVID-19. The assay was immunoSEQ multiplex PCR, and TCRdb's table has in-frame clones only and misses some. The sample has more than 250,000 clones; approximately 84% are singletons. The sample was peripheral blood. The receptors here all came from a human donor in a cohort sampled during active COVID-19.

The chain combines TRBV21-1 with TRBJ1-2; the D call TRBD1 from the table was never checked on the DNA. TRBV21-1 is a known pseudogene. The CDR3 sequence is 15 residues long. CDR3 nucleotide sequence: TGTGCCAGCAGCAAAGGGGGCAGGACGGCCCATCGCTACACCTTC. The encoded protein is CASSKGGRTAHRYTF.

The chain couples TRBV3-1 (or the pseudogene TRBV3-2) to TRBJ1-1; D ambiguous. This CDR3 is 14 amino acids long. Looked up from germline, CDR1 is LGHDT and CDR2 is YNNKEL (reference sequence). V was pared by 3 bases and J by 1 base, with 9 bases between. The CDR3 protein is CASSQRAGNTEAFF. As DNA, the CDR3 is TGTGCCAGCAGCCAGCGGGCAGGGAACACTGAAGCTTTCTTT.

In DNA form, the CDR3 reads TGTGCCAGCAGTGAAAGCGGGACAGGGTGGTCACCCCTCCACTTT. It encodes CASSESGTGWSPLHF. V usage is TRBV6-1 and J usage is TRBJ1-6; TRBD1 matches 9 bases. The CDR3 loop spans 15 amino acids. J gave up 10 bases and V 2 bases, and 6 bases lay outside the gene matches. CDR1 is MNHNS and CDR2 is SASEGT in the germline V gene.

The V gene is TRBV6-2 or TRBV6-3, the J gene TRBJ2-7, with D possibly being TRBD1 (6 bases). The CDR3 contains 14 residues. Germline CDR1 MNHEY, CDR2 SVGEGT. With 5 bases removed from V and 4 bases from J, the gap between germline ends came to 15 bases. CDR3 amino acids: CASSLTGTRYEQYF. In DNA form, the CDR3 reads TGTGCCAGCAGTCTTACAGGGACGAGGTACGAGCAGTACTTC.

This chain joins TRBV7-8 and TRBJ2-7; D is unresolved. This CDR3 has 16 amino acids. Germline V gives CDR1 SGHVS, CDR2 FQNEAQ. Trimming left V 1 base short and J 4 bases short, with 17 bases between. As DNA, the CDR3 is TGTGCCAGCAGCTTAGGAGAGCCCTCCTTTCGATACGAGCAGTACTTC. As protein: CASSLGEPSFRYEQYF. Using reference TRBV7-8 and TRBJ2-7 for the parts outside the CDR3, the full variable domain is GAGVSQSPRYKVAKRGQDVALRCDPISGHVSLFWYQQALGQGPEFLTYFQNEAQLDKSGLPSDRFFAERPEGSVSTLKIQRTQQEDSAVYLCASSLGEPSFRYEQYFGPGTRLTVT.

This clone was counted between two and nine times. The J gene is TRBJ2-5, the V gene TRBV5-1, with 10 bases lining up with TRBD2. J gave up 4 bases and V 2 bases, and 2 bases lay outside the gene matches. Per the germline V gene, CDR1 is SGHRS and CDR2 is YFSETQ. The CDR3 spans 14 residues. The CDR3 sequence is CASSLSGRVETQYF. The CDR3 DNA sequence: TGCGCCAGCAGCTTAAGCGGGAGGGTAGAGACCCAGTACTTC. The variable domain in full, with the rest retrieved from reference TRBV5-1 and TRBJ2-5, is KAGVTQTPRYLIKTRGQQVTLSCSPISGHRSVSWYQQTPGQGLQFLFEYFSETQRNKGNFPGRFSGRQFSNSRSEMNVSTLELGDSALYLCASSLSGRVETQYFGPGTRLLVL.

The gene calls are TRBV27 and TRBJ1-1, with D perhaps matching TRBD1 (5 bases). The CDR3 loop spans 15 amino acids. Trimming cost V 3 bases and J 2 bases, with 13 bases left between them. Germline V gives CDR1 MNHEY, CDR2 SMNVEV (reference sequence). CDR3 DNA sequence: TGTGCCAGCAGTTTTGGGGCAGGCCGAAACACTGAAGCTTTCTTT. Protein: CASSFGAGRNTEAFF.

The chain has TRBV5-5 and TRBJ2-5; 13 bases are a match to TRBD2. V shed 2 bases, J shed 4 bases, and the junction held 5 bases outside the gene matches. CDR1 SGHKS and CDR2 YYEKEE come from the germline V gene (reference sequence). The length of the CDR3 is 16 residues. CDR3 in DNA: TGTGCCAGCAGCTTACGACTAGCGGGAGGTATAGAGACCCAGTACTTC. This gives the protein CASSLRLAGGIETQYF.

This clone has more than one count but fewer than ten. The chain joins TRBV5-8 to TRBJ1-6; perhaps TRBD1 as D (5 bases). Germline CDR1 is SGHTS and CDR2 is YDEGEE. This CDR3 has 16 residues. With 5 bases removed from V and 7 bases from J, the gap between germline ends came to 19 bases. The CDR3 reads CASRNWGGGVNSPLHF. CDR3 in DNA: TGTGCCAGCAGAAATTGGGGGGGAGGCGTCAATTCACCCCTCCACTTT.

This clone was counted only a few times. The chain has TRBV28 and TRBJ2-7; D may be TRBD2 (5 bases). The CDR3 runs to 12 residues. Germline V gives CDR1 MDHEN, CDR2 SYDVKM. V lost 5 bases and J 11 bases, leaving 16 bases between the germline ends. The DNA for the CDR3 is TGTGCCAGCAGTCCAAGCCCAGCGGAGGAGTACTTC. Its protein product is CASSPSPAEEYF. Drawing the rest from reference TRBV28 and TRBJ2-7, the complete variable domain is DVKVTQSSRYLVKRTGEKVFLECVQDMDHENMFWYRQDPGLGLRLIYFSYDVKMKEKGDIPEGYSVSREKKERFSLILESASTNQTSMYLCASSPSPAEEYFGPGTRLTVT.

V is TRBV7-2 and J is TRBJ2-3; D perhaps matches TRBD2 (5 bases). The CDR3 covers 16 residues. With 0 bases removed from V and 0 bases from J, the gap between germline ends came to 10 bases. Germline CDR1 reads SGHTA; CDR2 reads FQGNSA. The CDR3 region is CASSLAHGVSTDTQYF. The CDR3 DNA sequence: TGTGCCAGCAGCTTAGCGCACGGGGTTAGCACAGATACGCAGTATTTT. Full variable domain (rest looked up from reference TRBV7-2 and TRBJ2-3): GAGVSQSPSNKVTEKGKDVELRCDPISGHTALYWYRQSLGQGLEFLIYFQGNSAPDKSGLPSDRFSAERTGGSVSTLTIQRTQQEDSAVYLCASSLAHGVSTDTQYFGPGTRLTVL.

The genes are TRBV4-1 and TRBJ2-1; TRBD2 aligns across 9 bases. The CDR3 length is 15 residues. Trimming at V came to 2 bases and at J to 4 bases, leaving 3 bases not matched to a gene. Germline values: CDR1 MGHRA, CDR2 YSYEKL. CDR3: CASSQPAGGYNEQFF. The CDR3 region has the DNA TGCGCCAGCAGCCAACCAGCGGGGGGATACAATGAGCAGTTCTTC.

This chain connects TRBV14 to TRBJ2-5; unclear D gene. Germline lookup yields CDR1 SGHDN and CDR2 FVKESK. V was trimmed by 1 base and J by 7 bases, leaving 7 bases between them. The length of the CDR3 is 12 residues. The DNA for the CDR3 is TGTGCCAGCAGCCAAGCCCTAACGACCCAGTACTTC. Amino acid sequence: CASSQALTTQYF. The entire variable domain, with the rest obtained from reference TRBV14 and TRBJ2-5, is as follows: EAGVTQFPSHSVIEKGQTVTLRCDPISGHDNLYWYRRVMGKEIKFLLHFVKESKQDESGMPNNRFLAERTGGTYSTLKVQPAELEDSGVYFCASSQALTTQYFGPGTRLLVL.

The V gene is TRBV19, the J gene TRBJ1-1; no firm D call. The germline V gene has CDR1 LNHDA and CDR2 SQIVND (reference sequence). The CDR3 is made up of 13 amino acids. The V and J ends lost 5 bases and 7 bases respectively, with 14 bases between them. The CDR3 loop is CASSAASSGEAFF. The CDR3 bases are TGTGCCAGTAGTGCCGCATCCTCGGGTGAAGCTTTCTTT.

V and J are TRBV19 and TRBJ2-3; TRBD2 aligns across 10 bases. Germline V gene sequence: CDR1 LNHDA, CDR2 SQIVND (reference sequence). The CDR3 is 16 residues long. The ends lost 3 bases at V and 2 bases at J; junction bases unmatched: 5. The CDR3 here is CASSMALAGVTDTQYF. In DNA, the CDR3 is TGTGCCAGTAGTATGGCCCTAGCGGGGGTCACAGATACGCAGTATTTT.

The V gene is TRBV2, the J gene TRBJ2-4; 10 bases agree with TRBD2. The CDR3 spans 20 residues. With 3 bases clipped from V and 0 bases from J, the junction kept 14 bases outside the gene matches. Per germline, CDR1 SNHLY and CDR2 FYNNEI. The CDR3 DNA is TGTGCCAGCAGTGATAGCACTAGCGGGACGTACCGGATAGCCAAAAACATTCAGTACTTC. It encodes CASSDSTSGTYRIAKNIQYF.

This clone was recorded a few times. CDR3 DNA: TGTGCCAGCAGGTCCCGGGACAGGGTCACTGAAGCTTTCTTT. Protein: CASRSRDRVTEAFF. J is TRBJ1-1 and V is TRBV28, with 9 bases identical to TRBD1. Trimming cost V 6 bases and J 4 bases; bases outside gene matches: 6. The CDR3 contains 14 residues. Germline lookup yields CDR1 MDHEN and CDR2 SYDVKM.

This clone has a single count. This chain uses TRBV9 with TRBJ2-7, with TRBD2 identical over 7 bases. The V gene end was trimmed by 0 bases and the J gene end by 3 bases; junction bases not matched to a gene: 3. This CDR3 comprises 14 residues. Germline CDR1 is SGDLS and CDR2 is YYNGEE. The CDR3 region has the DNA TGTGCCAGCAGCGTAGCGGGAGGTAACTACGAGCAGTACTTC. Translated: CASSVAGGNYEQYF.

The V and J genes are TRBV14 and TRBJ2-2; tentative D call: TRBD2 (5 bases). The CDR3 covers 15 residues. Trimming took 1 base from V and 6 from J, leaving 12 bases between them. Per the germline V gene, CDR1 is SGHDN and CDR2 is FVKESK. The CDR3 DNA reads TGTGCCAGCAGCCAAGCGTTCACAGCGGCCGGGGAGCTGTTTTTT. It codes for CASSQAFTAAGELFF.

The chain has TRBV11-2 and TRBJ1-1, with D uncertain. Germline CDR1 reads SGHAT; CDR2 reads FQNNGV. Trimming left V 3 bases short and J 2 bases short, with 10 bases between. The CDR3 is 14 residues long. DNA of the CDR3: TGTGCCAGCAGCTTTGACTTCCTAAACACTGAAGCTTTCTTT. Translating it yields CASSFDFLNTEAFF.

The chain links TRBV5-1 to TRBJ2-1, with 10 bases matching TRBD1. The CDR3 consists of 19 residues. Per germline, CDR1 SGHRS and CDR2 YFSETQ. The trim removed 4 bases at V and 3 bases at J, leaving 16 bases unmatched. The CDR3 loop reads CASSHHLDSGTGDYNEQFF. In nucleotides, the CDR3 is TGCGCCAGCAGCCATCACCTTGATAGCGGGACAGGGGACTACAATGAGCAGTTCTTC.